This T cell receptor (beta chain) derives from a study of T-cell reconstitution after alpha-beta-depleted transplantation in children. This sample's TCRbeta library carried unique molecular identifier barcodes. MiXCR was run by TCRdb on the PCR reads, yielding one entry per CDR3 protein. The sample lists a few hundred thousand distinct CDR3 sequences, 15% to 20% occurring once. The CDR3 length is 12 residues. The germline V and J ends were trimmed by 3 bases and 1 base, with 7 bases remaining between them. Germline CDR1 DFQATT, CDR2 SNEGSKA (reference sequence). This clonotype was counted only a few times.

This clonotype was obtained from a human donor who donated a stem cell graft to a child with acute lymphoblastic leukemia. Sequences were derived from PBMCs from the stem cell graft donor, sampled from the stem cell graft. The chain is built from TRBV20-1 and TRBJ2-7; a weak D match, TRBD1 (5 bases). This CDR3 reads CSARAGSYEQYF. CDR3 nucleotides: TGCAGTGCTAGGGCAGGGTCCTACGAGCAGTACTTC.